These T cell receptor beta chains were read from a single sample in a study of early T cells in non-severe SARS-CoV-2 infection. TCRdb independently ran MiXCR on the 5' RACE reads; one entry per CDR3 protein. The sample has some 64,000 distinct CDR3 sequences; around 14% are singletons. Sequencing input: whole blood. All receptors derive from an adult who was a healthcare worker with PCR-confirmed SARS-CoV-2 infection or an uninfected control (not recorded which). Both conserved end residues are part of each CDR3. D genes are given only for firm matches. Size is omitted from some rows. Given values are once, few, many or a class for expanded clones.

TRBD2,TRBV7-2,TRBJ2-5,many,TGCGCCAGCAGCACTTTAGCGGGAGGGGGGGAGACCCAGTACTTC,CASSTLAGGGETQYF
TRBD2,TRBV24-1,TRBJ2-3,-,TGTGCCACCAGTGACCCGGCAAGGACTAGCGGGCTCACAGATACGCAGTATTTT,CATSDPARTSGLTDTQYF
TRBD2,TRBV7-2,TRBJ2-7,many,TGTGCCAGCAGCTCCCGGGGCGGGGGTCGGGACGAGCAGTACTTC,CASSSRGGGRDEQYF
-,TRBV24-1,TRBJ2-5,-,TGTGCCACCGCAGGGGCGCAAGAGACCCAGTACTTC,CATAGAQETQYF
TRBD1,TRBV3-1,TRBJ2-5,few,TGTGCCAGCAGTCTTACAGGGGCGTCCCGGGAGACCCAGTACTTC,CASSLTGASRETQYF
-,TRBV7-2,TRBJ1-1,-,TGTGCCAGCAGCCTTTATCAGGGGACGAACACTGAAGCTTTCTTT,CASSLYQGTNTEAFF
-,TRBV4-2,TRBJ1-1,many,TGTGCCAGCAGCCGACAGGATATGAGTGAAGCTTTCTTT,CASSRQDMSEAFF
TRBD1,TRBV7-9,TRBJ2-7,few,TGTGCCAGCAGCTTAGGAGGACAGGACGCTTTGGGGCAGTACTTC,CASSLGGQDALGQYF
-,TRBV7-3,TRBJ2-5,-,TGTGCCAGCAGCTTACAGGGCTTAGACCAAGAGACCCAGTACTTC,CASSLQGLDQETQYF
-,TRBV7-3,TRBJ2-7,-,TGTGCCAGCAGCTTAATCCACGGTTCCTACGAGCAGTACTTC,CASSLIHGSYEQYF
-,TRBV20-1,TRBJ2-4,few,TGCAGTGCTACCCCCCCTCTCGACAAAAACATTCAGTACTTC,CSATPPLDKNIQYF
-,TRBV5-5,TRBJ1-6,-,TGTGCCAGCAGCTTGGGGCCCTCACAGAATTCACCCCTCCACTTT,CASSLGPSQNSPLHF
-,TRBV7-9,TRBJ1-2,-,TGTGCCAGCAGCTTAGAGGGTACAGCTAACTATGGCTACACCTTC,CASSLEGTANYGYTF
TRBD1,TRBV28,TRBJ2-1,many,TGTGCCAGCGGGACAGGGGTCTACAATGAGCAGTTCTTC,CASGTGVYNEQFF
-,TRBV12-5,TRBJ2-5,many,TGTGCTAGTGGCCAGGGGAGGAGGGCCCAAGAGACCCAGTACTTC,CASGQGRRAQETQYF
TRBD1,TRBV5-5,TRBJ2-1,many,TGTGCCAGCAGCCGGACAGGGGGCGATGAGCAGTTCTTC,CASSRTGGDEQFF
-,TRBV3-1,TRBJ1-3,few,TGTGCCAGCAGCCCAACTGACTCTGGAAACACCATATATTTT,CASSPTDSGNTIYF
TRBD2,TRBV29-1,TRBJ2-3,-,TGCAGCGTTGAGACTAGCGCAGATACGCAGTATTTT,CSVETSADTQYF
TRBD1,TRBV6-1,TRBJ1-2,few,TGTGCCAGCAGTGAACGACAGGGGGTCAACTATGGCTACACCTTC,CASSERQGVNYGYTF
-,TRBV6-4,TRBJ2-3,-,TGTGCCAGCAGTGAAGGGGAGGCAGATACGCAGTATTTT,CASSEGEADTQYF
TRBD2,TRBV11-2,TRBJ2-2,-,TGTGCCAGCAGCGGAGGGGAGAGTCTAGCGGGAAGGAACACCGGGGAGCTGTTTTTT,CASSGGESLAGRNTGELFF
-,TRBV3-1,TRBJ1-1,-,TGTGCCAGCAGCCAAGACACTGACACTGAAGCTTTCTTT,CASSQDTDTEAFF
TRBD2,TRBV28,TRBJ2-3,many,TGTGCCAGCTCTTCCGACCTAGCGGGGGCAGATACGCAGTATTTT,CASSSDLAGADTQYF
-,TRBV2,TRBJ1-4,many,TGTGCCAGCCTCTCCCGGGGAGCTAATGAAAAACTGTTTTTT,CASLSRGANEKLFF
TRBD1,TRBV12-3/TRBV12-4,TRBJ1-4,many,TGTGCCAGCAGCCGCGACAGGGTTCAGGAAAAACTGTTTTTT,CASSRDRVQEKLFF
TRBD1,TRBV9,TRBJ2-1,-,TGTGCCAGCAGCGTAGTGGCAGGGGGCTGGAATGAGCAGTTCTTC,CASSVVAGGWNEQFF
TRBD2,TRBV20-1,TRBJ2-7,-,TGCAGTGCTTATAGCGGGAGGGCCGAAGTCGAGCAGTACTTC,CSAYSGRAEVEQYF
-,TRBV5-6,TRBJ1-6,many,TGTGCCAGCAGCTCCCCGGGACATCTCAATTCACCCCTCCACTTT,CASSSPGHLNSPLHF
TRBD2,TRBV5-1,TRBJ2-3,many,TGCGCCAGCAGCTATGGACTAGCGGGAGTGGGGGCGACAGATACGCAGTATTTT,CASSYGLAGVGATDTQYF
-,TRBV7-2,TRBJ2-5,many,TGTGCCAGCAGCTTAGGAGCGGTGATCCAAGAGACCCAGTACTTC,CASSLGAVIQETQYF
-,TRBV15,TRBJ1-1,-,TGTGCCACCAGCAGGTACGGGATGAACACTGAAGCTTTCTTT,CATSRYGMNTEAFF
TRBD1,TRBV6-6,TRBJ1-2,few,TGTGCCAGCAGCCTACCCCGACAGGGCGAGACTGGCTACACCTTC,CASSLPRQGETGYTF
-,TRBV28,TRBJ2-1,many,TGTGCCAGCAGGGAGGCCGGGACAATCTACAATGAGCAGTTCTTC,CASREAGTIYNEQFF
-,TRBV20-1,TRBJ2-7,-,TGCAGTGCTAGAGGGACTTCGACCTCCCTCGAGCAGTACTTC,CSARGTSTSLEQYF
-,TRBV12-3/TRBV12-4,TRBJ2-1,many,TGTGCCAGCTTGGGCGGAAGCTCCTACAATGAGCAGTTCTTC,CASLGGSSYNEQFF
-,TRBV29-1,TRBJ1-3,-,TGCAGCGTTGTGAAGAGCTCTGGAAACACCATATATTTT,CSVVKSSGNTIYF
-,TRBV10-3,TRBJ1-1,many,TGTGCCATCAGTGAGTCTTGGGACGAGGGCACTGAAGCTTTCTTT,CAISESWDEGTEAFF
-,TRBV4-3,TRBJ2-3,-,TGCGCCAGCAGCCACATCCCAGGGCGGGATACGCAGTATTTT,CASSHIPGRDTQYF
TRBD1,TRBV29-1,TRBJ2-1,many,TGCAGCGTTGAAGGGACAGGGAGCTCCTACAATGAGCAGTTCTTC,CSVEGTGSSYNEQFF
TRBD1,TRBV4-1,TRBJ2-7,few,TGCGCCAGTTCCGGGACAGGAGAAACCTACGAGCAGTACTTC,CASSGTGETYEQYF